One sample yielded the 26 T cell receptor beta chains listed below, sequenced in a study of cytomegalovirus exposure and HLA in healthy donors. In the PCR, 60 Vbeta and 13 Jbeta primers were used. The assay was immunoSEQ multiplex PCR, and TCRdb's table has in-frame clones only and misses some. The sample includes approximately 51,000 clones, 81% seen only once; the top ten take around 2.5%. Sequencing was done on a sample of PBMCs. The receptors derive from a boy between 10 and 17 years old in good health and CMV-seropositive.

This clone is a singleton in its sample. The chain combines TRBV6-4 with TRBJ1-6; D gene ambiguous. This CDR3 region has 13 residues. V was shortened by 0 bases and J by 11 bases, with 8 bases between the two germline ends. Per the germline V gene, CDR1 is MRHNA and CDR2 is SNTAGT. CDR3 loop: CASSDSMGAPLHF. CDR3 nucleotide sequence: TGTGCCAGCAGTGACTCGATGGGAGCACCCCTCCACTTT.

This chain uses TRBV29-1 with TRBJ1-1; D possibly corresponds to TRBD1 (5 bases). Germline V gene data show CDR1 as SQVTM and CDR2 as ANQGSEA. CDR3 length: 13 residues. Trimming removed 4 bases from V and 0 bases from J, with 9 bases in between. The CDR3 loop is CSVGGHLNTEAFF. The CDR3 coding sequence is TGCAGCGTTGGCGGACATTTGAACACTGAAGCTTTCTTT.

This clone was detected only once. This chain connects TRBV9 to TRBJ2-1, with 7 bases aligning to TRBD1. The CDR3 is made up of 15 amino acids. After removal of 6 bases from V and 4 bases from J, the junction contained 10 bases not matched to a gene. Germline CDR1 reads SGDLS; CDR2 reads YYNGEE. CDR3 DNA sequence: TGTGCCAGCAACCTTCGAGGACAGGAATACAATGAGCAGTTCTTC. Translated, it gives CASNLRGQEYNEQFF.

The chain combines TRBV5-4 with TRBJ2-2; D possibly corresponds to TRBD2 (7 bases). The germline CDR1 and CDR2 sequences are SGHNT and YYREEE (reference sequence). V lost 7 bases and J lost 6, with 13 bases in between. The CDR3 runs to 13 residues. The CDR3 here is CASGGAVAGELFF. The CDR3 DNA sequence: TGTGCCAGCGGGGGGGCTGTGGCCGGGGAGCTGTTTTTT.

The V call is TRBV5-1, the J call TRBJ1-3, with 7 bases that match TRBD1. This CDR3 has 14 amino acids. Losses at the gene ends were 3 bases for V and 5 bases for J; bases not matched to a gene: 5. CDR1 SGHRS and CDR2 YFSETQ come from the germline V gene. This CDR3 reads CASSSLGQRNTIYF. For the CDR3, the DNA is TGCGCCAGCAGCTCTTTGGGACAGAGAAACACCATATATTTT.

The chain links TRBV5-1 to TRBJ1-3, with 8 bases identical to TRBD1. Germline-derived CDR1 and CDR2 are SGHRS and YFSETQ. V was clipped by 7 bases and J by 0 bases; unmatched bases: 3. The CDR3 loop spans 14 amino acids. CDR3 coding DNA: TGCGCCAGCTCCAGGGGGCTCTCTGGAAACACCATATATTTT. Its protein is CASSRGLSGNTIYF.

This chain uses TRBV7-9 with TRBJ1-2; no clear D. Looked up from germline, CDR1 is SEHNR and CDR2 is FQNEAQ (reference sequence). The CDR3 totals 10 residues. Trimming left V 7 bases short and J 10 bases short, with 10 bases between. The CDR3 is CASIWAIYTF. CDR3 in DNA: TGTGCCAGCATCTGGGCCATCTACACCTTC.

The chain carries TRBV10-2 and TRBJ2-7; 8 nucleotides align to TRBD2. The CDR3 is made up of 14 amino acids. Germline V gene data show CDR1 as WSHSY and CDR2 as SAAADI. J lost 2 bases, V lost 3 bases, and 3 bases had no gene match. In DNA form, the CDR3 reads TGCGCCAGCAGTGACGACGGGGGGGCCTACGAGCAGTACTTC. It is translated as CASSDDGGAYEQYF.

The V gene is TRBV7-9, the J gene TRBJ2-5, with 8 bases matching TRBD2. CDR3 length: 13 amino acids. Losses at the gene ends were 4 bases for V and 4 bases for J; bases not matched to a gene: 2. Germline CDR1 is SEHNR and CDR2 is FQNEAQ (reference sequence). The CDR3 coding sequence is TGTGCCAGCAGCTCCCGGGGGGGAGAGACCCAGTACTTC. Protein sequence: CASSSRGGETQYF.

The chain is built from TRBV27 and TRBJ2-3; D ambiguous. The V end lost 5 bases, the J end lost 0 bases, and 12 bases lay between the germline ends. The CDR3 is made up of 15 amino acids. Germline V gives CDR1 MNHEY, CDR2 SMNVEV (reference sequence). The CDR3 here is CASSPWPVSTDTQYF. The DNA of the CDR3 is TGTGCCAGCAGTCCATGGCCAGTAAGCACAGATACGCAGTATTTT.

The chain couples TRBV27 to TRBJ2-5; the match to TRBD1 covers 8 bases. This CDR3 region has 16 residues. The V and J ends lost 4 bases and 2 bases, in that order; junction bases with no gene match: 9. Germline CDR1 MNHEY, CDR2 SMNVEV (reference sequence). The CDR3 nucleotides read TGTGCCAGCAGTTCGACCCCAGGGACAGGACAAGAGACCCAGTACTTC. Translating it yields CASSSTPGTGQETQYF.

The chain combines TRBV15 with TRBJ1-1, with a tentative D call TRBD1 (6 bases). The length of the CDR3 is 11 residues. Germline V lookup: CDR1 LNHNV, CDR2 YYDKDF (reference sequence). V lost 5 bases, J lost 11 bases, and 12 bases lay in between. The CDR3 loop is CATSQGSGAFF. Written as DNA, the CDR3 is TGTGCCACCAGCCAGGGGTCCGGTGCTTTCTTT.

This chain connects TRBV10-2 to TRBJ2-7, with 9 bases fitting TRBD1. With V trimmed by 8 bases and J by 4 bases, 3 bases remained unmatched. The CDR3 covers 12 residues. Per germline, CDR1 WSHSY and CDR2 SAAADI. CDR3: CASGTGFYEQYF. The CDR3 DNA reads TGCGCCAGCGGGACAGGGTTTTACGAGCAGTACTTC.

This sequence joins TRBV6-5 and TRBJ2-1; TRBD2 aligns across 8 bases. Trimming at V came to 2 bases and at J to 7 bases, leaving 10 bases not matched to a gene. This CDR3 contains 16 residues. CDR1 and CDR2 (germline): MNHEY, SVGAGI. The CDR3 coding sequence is TGTGCCAGCAGTTACGTATCGGGGGGGTCCAGTAATGAGCAGTTCTTC. Amino acids: CASSYVSGGSSNEQFF.

The chain links TRBV10-2 to TRBJ2-2; TRBD2 matches at 7 bases. This CDR3 comprises 14 residues. The J segment lost 4 bases and the V segment lost 11 bases, leaving 10 bases of the junction unmatched. Germline assignment: CDR1 WSHSY and CDR2 SAAADI. The CDR3 DNA follows: TGCGCCGCGGGGAGGGGCGGACTCACCGGGGAGCTGTTTTTT. This gives the protein CAAGRGGLTGELFF.

This rearrangement joins TRBV18 to TRBJ1-5; D ambiguous. CDR1 is KGHSH, CDR2 LQKENI, per germline. The ends were cut back, 2 bases at V and 8 bases at J, with 10 bases in the middle. The CDR3 length is 13 residues. In nucleotides, the CDR3 is TGTGCCAGCTCACCAGATTTGGAGGAGCCCCAGCATTTT. It translates to CASSPDLEEPQHF.

The V call is TRBV6-1, the J call TRBJ1-1; possibly TRBD1 for D (6 bases). Germline V gives CDR1 MNHNS, CDR2 SASEGT. The CDR3 is 12 residues long. Deletions cut 2 bases from V and 8 bases from J, with 9 bases between. CDR3 protein: CASSELQGEAFF. The CDR3 nucleotides read TGTGCCAGCAGTGAATTACAGGGCGAAGCTTTCTTT.

This rearrangement joins TRBV18 to TRBJ1-5, with D maybe TRBD1 (5 bases). Germline V gene data show CDR1 as KGHSH and CDR2 as LQKENI. The CDR3 is made up of 14 amino acids. With 3 bases removed from V and 0 bases from J, the gap between germline ends came to 6 bases. CDR3 in amino acids: CASSPQGSNQPQHF. CDR3 nucleotide sequence: TGTGCCAGCTCACCCCAGGGTAGCAATCAGCCCCAGCATTTT.

This chain connects TRBV27 to TRBJ1-2; D is undetermined. This CDR3 has 12 residues. Germline V gives CDR1 MNHEY, CDR2 SMNVEV (reference sequence). V was trimmed by 11 bases and J by 3 bases, leaving 13 bases between them. CDR3: CARANSDYGYTF. The DNA of the CDR3 is TGTGCCCGCGCCAACAGTGACTATGGCTACACCTTC.

V gene TRBV6-5 combines with J gene TRBJ1-6, with TRBD1 matching 7 bases. The CDR3 contains 15 residues. Per the germline V gene, CDR1 is MNHEY and CDR2 is SVGAGI. The V segment lost 0 bases and the J segment 10 bases; nucleotides outside the gene matches: 6. The CDR3 sequence: CASSYSTGRGSPLHF. CDR3 sequence (DNA): TGTGCCAGCAGTTACTCGACAGGCAGGGGGTCACCCCTCCACTTT.

The gene calls are TRBV29-1 and TRBJ2-3; D possibly corresponds to TRBD2 (5 bases). The CDR3 has 13 residues. CDR1 is SQVTM, CDR2 ANQGSEA, per germline. DNA for the CDR3: TGCGGACTTGGGAAGCGGCGCACAGATACGCAGTATTTT. It is translated as CGLGKRRTDTQYF.

This chain joins TRBV6-1 and TRBJ2-2, with D maybe TRBD1 (6 bases). This CDR3 is 15 amino acids long. Trimming removed 4 bases at V and 7 bases at J, with 16 bases between. Germline CDR1 is MNHNS and CDR2 is SASEGT. The CDR3 protein is CASSARQVWVGELFF. CDR3 DNA sequence: TGTGCCAGCAGTGCCCGACAGGTCTGGGTCGGGGAGCTGTTTTTT.

The rearrangement uses TRBV6-1 and TRBJ2-5; D possibly corresponds to TRBD1 (7 bases). The V end lost 1 base, the J end lost 5 bases, and 17 bases lay between the germline ends. CDR1 and CDR2 from the germline V gene are MNHNS and SASEGT. The CDR3 length is 16 residues. The DNA for the CDR3 is TGTGCCAGCAGTGAAGTTGGGCAGGGGGGTCGCGAGACCCAGTACTTC. Its translation: CASSEVGQGGRETQYF.

J is TRBJ1-2 and V is TRBV6-5, with 9 bases lining up with TRBD1. Germline trimming cut 2 bases from V and 8 bases from J; bases unmatched to any gene: 3. The CDR3 is 13 amino acids. CDR1 is MNHEY, CDR2 SVGAGI, per germline. CDR3 in DNA: TGTGCCAGCAGTTACCGGACAGGGGAGGGCTACACCTTC. This codes for CASSYRTGEGYTF.

This chain connects TRBV9 to TRBJ2-7; TRBD2 aligns across 8 bases. The CDR3 sequence is 15 residues long. CDR1 is SGDLS, CDR2 YYNGEE, per germline. Trimming removed 4 bases from V and 0 bases from J; junction bases left unmatched: 6. The CDR3 loop reads CASSPISGGSYEQYF. CDR3 in DNA: TGTGCCAGCAGCCCGATCAGCGGGGGCTCCTACGAGCAGTACTTC.

The chain links TRBV28 to TRBJ1-1; 8 bases agree with TRBD1. The CDR3 is 17 amino acids. From germline, CDR1 is MDHEN and CDR2 SYDVKM. Trimming cost V 7 bases and J 5 bases; bases outside gene matches: 18. The chain's CDR3 is CASNSPPGGASLTEAFF. For the CDR3, the DNA is TGTGCCAGCAACTCACCCCCAGGGGGCGCGAGCCTAACTGAAGCTTTCTTT.